A single sample is the source of the 19 T cell receptor beta chains below, sequenced in a study of T cells in Graves' hyperthyroidism and ophthalmopathy. Amplification targeted TCR beta CDR3 regions from RNA transcripts. The primer set for the first-round RT-PCR of the TCR CDR3 was HTBI. From the multiplex PCR reads, TCRdb called clonotypes with MiXCR, one entry per CDR3 protein. The table includes more than 500,000 distinct CDR3 sequences, 13% to 15% detected once. Input material: blood. Receptors originate from a woman aged 40 to 49 with Graves' hyperthyroidism.

The table lists this clonotype with many counts. The chain uses TRBV29-1 and TRBJ2-7, with D possibly TRBD2 on 6 matching bases. The CDR3 consists of 14 residues. Germline lookup yields CDR1 SQVTM and CDR2 ANQGSEA. V was pared by 2 bases and J by 6 bases, with 17 bases between. CDR3 region: CSVEIRGVIGEQYF. In DNA, the CDR3 is TGCAGCGTTGAAATTCGCGGGGTAATCGGCGAGCAGTACTTC.

This chain links TRBV28 with TRBJ1-2; 7 positions match TRBD1. The CDR3 totals 12 residues. V trimming: 7 bases; J trimming: 12 bases; junction bases outside the gene matches: 11. Per the germline V gene, CDR1 is MDHEN and CDR2 is SYDVKM. CDR3 sequence (DNA): TGTGCCAGCAACGACAGGGTGGAAGGCCACACCTTC. This sequence encodes CASNDRVEGHTF.

In regard to this clonotype: With a much larger clone just one base away, this may be a read error. The conserved closing phenylalanine or tryptophan is absent in this CDR3, likely reflecting a read error. This chain joins TRBV12-3 or TRBV12-4 and TRBJ2-1, with D tentatively TRBD2 (5 bases). V lost 2 bases, J lost 5 bases, and 10 bases lay in between. The CDR3 totals 14 residues. This chain's CDR3 is CASSLSGLNNEQFL. The CDR3 DNA reads as TGTGCCAGCAGTTTATCTGGACTTAACAATGAGCAGTTCCTC.

There are many counts of this clonotype. The chain uses TRBV15 and TRBJ2-3; D might be TRBD2 (6 bases). Germline CDR1 LNHNV, CDR2 YYDKDF (reference sequence). CDR3 length equals 17 residues. The V and J ends lost 0 bases and 0 bases respectively, with 13 bases between them. CDR3 nucleotide sequence: TGTGCCACCAGCAGAGATCACGGTAGCGGTAGCACAGATACGCAGTATTTT. It is translated as CATSRDHGSGSTDTQYF.

This clonotype was counted many times. This sequence joins TRBV2 and TRBJ2-7; D is perhaps TRBD1 (5 bases). The V gene's germline CDR1 is SNHLY and CDR2 FYNNEI. This CDR3 is built from 14 residues. The V end lost 2 bases, the J end lost 6 bases, and 14 bases lay between the germline ends. The CDR3 DNA sequence: TGTGCCAGCAGTGAAAATGGTAGGGGTGGCGAGCAGTACTTC. Protein product: CASSENGRGGEQYF.

Here the CDR3 reads CASSPKAWAEGGELFF. CDR3 coding DNA: TGTGCCAGCAGTCCCAAAGCGTGGGCGGAGGGCGGGGAGCTGTTTTTT. The chain uses TRBV28 and TRBJ2-2, with D maybe TRBD2 (6 bases). The germline V gene encodes CDR1 MDHEN and CDR2 SYDVKM. The V end was cut by 5 bases, the J end by 7 bases, with 20 bases between. CDR3 length: 16 residues.

This clonotype was detected only a few times. This chain joins TRBV10-1 and TRBJ2-3; D is possibly TRBD2 (6 bases). The V gene's germline CDR1 is WNHNN and CDR2 SYGVQD (reference sequence). The CDR3 is 15 amino acids. The V end was cut by 6 bases, the J end by 2 bases, with 15 bases between. CDR3 amino acids: CASSLEIADTDTQYF. The CDR3 nucleotides read TGCGCCAGCAGCCTGGAGATAGCGGACACAGATACGCAGTATTTT.

This clonotype was seen ten or more times. The rearrangement joins TRBV20-1 to TRBJ2-5; 8 bases fit TRBD2. V lost 2 bases to trimming and J lost 4 bases; unmatched junction nucleotides: 9. The CDR3 totals 15 residues. Germline lookup yields CDR1 DFQATT and CDR2 SNEGSKA (reference sequence). The CDR3, as DNA: TGCAGTGCTAGACCCCCAGCGGGAGTTTCAGAGACCCAGTACTTC. It yields the protein CSARPPAGVSETQYF.

The V and J genes are TRBV27 and TRBJ2-7, with 7 bases identical to TRBD2. The CDR3 contains 15 residues. Germline V gene sequence: CDR1 MNHEY, CDR2 SMNVEV (reference sequence). J gave up 3 bases and V 4 bases, and 9 bases lay outside the gene matches. CDR3 amino acids: CASSSRGGGSYEQYF. CDR3 coding DNA: TGTGCCAGCAGTTCCCGCGGGGGAGGGAGCTACGAGCAGTACTTC.

This clonotype was seen at least ten times. This chain connects TRBV7-2 to TRBJ2-1; TRBD2 matches 10 bases. Per germline, CDR1 SGHTA and CDR2 FQGNSA. J was trimmed by 2 bases and V by 4 bases; bases with no gene match: 5. This CDR3 has 16 amino acids. Here the CDR3 reads CASSSRTSGTYNEQFF. The CDR3 DNA reads TGTGCCAGCAGCTCCCGGACTAGCGGAACCTACAATGAGCAGTTCTTC.

This clonotype has a count of ten or more. This chain connects TRBV11-2 to TRBJ2-3, with TRBD2 as a possible D gene (5 bases). Trimming stripped 3 bases from V and 14 bases from J, with 15 bases between. The CDR3 contains 12 residues. Per the germline V gene, CDR1 is SGHAT and CDR2 is FQNNGV. The CDR3 protein is CASSLGVGRRYF. The CDR3 DNA reads as TGTGCCAGCAGCTTGGGAGTGGGCCGGCGGTATTTT.

This clonotype was seen at least ten times. This sequence joins TRBV28 and TRBJ1-6; D is unclear. The V gene's germline CDR1 is MDHEN and CDR2 SYDVKM. V dropped 8 bases and J dropped 4 bases, with 9 bases sitting between them. This CDR3 comprises 13 residues. CDR3 DNA sequence: TGTGCCAGCGGACCCGAATATAATTCACCCCTCCACTTT. Translated: CASGPEYNSPLHF.

This clonotype was picked up many times. The J gene is TRBJ2-2, the V gene TRBV2; D possibly corresponds to TRBD2 (5 bases). Germline CDR1 is SNHLY and CDR2 is FYNNEI. The ends were cut back, 2 bases at V and 6 bases at J, with 16 bases in the middle. The CDR3 consists of 16 residues. This CDR3 reads CASSETRFEGPGELFF. As DNA, the CDR3 is TGTGCCAGCAGTGAAACCCGGTTTGAGGGTCCCGGGGAGCTGTTTTTT. Combining the CDR3 with reference TRBV2 and TRBJ2-2 gives the whole variable domain EPEVTQTPSHQVTQMGQEVILRCVPISNHLYFYWYRQILGQKVEFLVSFYNNEISEKSEIFDDQFSVERPDGSNFTLKIRSTKLEDSAMYFCASSETRFEGPGELFFGEGSRLTVL.

The gene calls are TRBV7-9 and TRBJ2-7; D may be TRBD2 (5 bases). This CDR3 has 13 amino acids. V was trimmed by 5 bases and J by 6 bases, leaving 14 bases between them. CDR1 is SEHNR, CDR2 FQNEAQ, per germline (reference sequence). The CDR3 DNA follows: TGTGCCAGCAGCGAAGGACTGGGTGCCGAGCAGTACTTC. This gives the protein CASSEGLGAEQYF.

This clonotype was detected only a few times. The chain has TRBV10-1 and TRBJ2-5; 13 bases align to TRBD2. V lost 5 bases and J lost 5; bases outside the gene matches: 5. This CDR3 comprises 15 residues. CDR1 and CDR2 from the germline V gene are WNHNN and SYGVQD (reference sequence). CDR3 sequence: CASSRTSGSMETQYF. CDR3 nucleotide sequence: TGCGCCAGCAGTCGGACTAGCGGGAGTATGGAGACCCAGTACTTC.

The sample holds many counts of this clonotype. This chain connects TRBV7-8 to TRBJ2-1; D remains ambiguous. The CDR3 covers 14 residues. Germline V CDR1 and CDR2: SGHVS, FQNEAQ. V was clipped by 4 bases and J by 3 bases, with 10 bases between them. The CDR3, as DNA: TGTGCCAGCAGCTCGTTTTCCGTCTACAATGAGCAGTTCTTC. This gives the protein CASSSFSVYNEQFF.

This clonotype came up many times. J is TRBJ2-7 and V is TRBV20-1; 10 nucleotides align to TRBD2. V was pared by 6 bases and J by 6 bases, with 11 bases of the junction left unmatched. CDR1 and CDR2 from the germline V gene are DFQATT and SNEGSKA (reference sequence). The CDR3 contains 14 residues. The DNA for the CDR3 is TGCAGTGCCCCCCAGCGGGAGGGCCTCAGCGAGCAGTACTTC. As protein: CSAPQREGLSEQYF.

Remarks on this clonotype: Given a much more abundant clone one base away, this may be a read error. The V gene is TRBV6-2 or TRBV6-3, the J gene TRBJ2-6; 7 positions agree with TRBD1. The CDR3 contains 16 residues. CDR1 is MNHEY, CDR2 SVGEGT, per germline. CDR3 in DNA: TGTGCCAGCAGCGTTTTAGGGGGCGCTGGGGCCAACGCCCTGACTTTC. Translating gives CASSVLGGAGANALTF.

The CDR3, as DNA: TGTGCCATCAGTGAAGAGGCCAGTGTCAGAGTCAATGAGCAGTTCTTC. It translates to CAISEEASVRVNEQFF. J is TRBJ2-1 and V is TRBV10-3, with D hard to call. Germline V gene sequence: CDR1 ENHRY, CDR2 SYGVKD. This CDR3 comprises 16 residues. V lost 3 bases to trimming and J lost 6 bases, with 18 bases between them.